This paragraph reports one T cell receptor (beta chain). No antigen is known for it. No qualities accompany the bases; no much larger clone lies one base away. The sample originates from a study of T-cell memory formation after mild COVID-19 (dated by TCRdb to the early 2020s). Turning to the overall study: Most TCR sequence clusters were specific to one of the two donors. The cohort was made up of two young adult volunteers, one female and one male, who were previously healthy. T-cell clones expanding and contracting after mild COVID-19 in a couple of donors were tracked by longitudinal TCRalpha and TCRbeta repertoire sequencing.

Sequences LNHNV (CDR1) and YYDKDF (CDR2) are obtained from the germline V gene (reference sequence). Trimming takes 1 base off V and 4 bases off J; junction bases not matched to a gene: 5. CDR3 length: 16 amino acids, cysteine to phenylalanine. Of the read, only the CDR3 DNA is kept; its 48 bases are in frame from base 1. The data were produced on an Illumina NovaSeq 6000. cDNA libraries for TCRalpha and TCRbeta were prepared by 5'RACE using constant-segment primers, with sample barcodes and unique molecular identifiers added. RNA was extracted from every sample with Trizol reagent. Library amplification was performed in two PCR steps, and a second sample barcode and Illumina TruSeq adapters were introduced in the second step. Libraries were sequenced on an Illumina NovaSeq with 2 x 150 bp paired-end reads. Processing in the source paper ran as follows. Demultiplexing of reads and collapsing into UMI-guided consensus sequences were performed with migec v1.2.7. Using mixcr v2.1.11, UMI consensuses were aligned to TRA and TRB V and J templates and then assembled into clonotypes. A clonotype was counted as expanded or contracted only when both edgeR and NoisET called the clonotype significant, with the noise models trained on biological replicates. For edgeR calls, a false discovery rate-adjusted p below 0.01 and a log2 fold-change threshold of 1 were applied. PCA with hierarchical clustering of max-normalized trajectories of the 1000 most abundant clonotypes was used as exploratory dynamics analysis. Separately sequenced CD4+ and CD8+ repertoires were used to assign a CD4 or CD8 phenotype to each responding clone. The public reads were reanalyzed by TCRdb: fastp trimming at Q25, MiXCR alignment, in-frame beta chains only. Identical CDR3 protein sequences are pooled into one entry, listed with their most common genes and DNA. None of the V and J calls come from the authors' own analysis; TCRdb made them. In all, the sample holds fewer than 200,000 distinct CDR3 sequences, and 20% to 25% of those were seen once. The ten largest clones add up to more than 20% of the sample.

PBMCs were isolated by Ficoll-Paque density gradient centrifugation. The study at large found these results: The second-wave clones that peaked on day 37 were not confirmed to be SARS-CoV-2 specific. The study covered only a couple of mild cases, and larger cohorts including severe cases with pre-infection samples were considered necessary. Some responding clones were detected in pre-infection memory, which suggested that pre-existing cross-reactive memory T cells had joined the SARS-CoV-2 response. Contracting CD4+ clones were found mainly in CM and EM memory subsets, while CD8+ clones were enriched in EMRA. Clones contracting from day 15 to 85 had balanced CD4/CD8 phenotypes, while a second wave expanding from day 15 to 37 was biased towards CD4+.

The receptor's source is an adult woman who had mild COVID-19 (a few samples of this study predate the infection). The sample titles of this study are shuffled in the database, so cell type and time point are left out; the donor was told from shared clones. The specimen was PBMCs or a T cell subset sorted from them (not recorded which). The chain joins TRBV15 to TRBJ2-1; TRBD2 matches 9 bases in the middle. Read as DNA, the sequence is TGTGCCACCAGCAGAGTTTTTAGCGGGGGTTACAATGAGCAGTTCTTC. It translates as CATSRVFSGGYNEQFF.